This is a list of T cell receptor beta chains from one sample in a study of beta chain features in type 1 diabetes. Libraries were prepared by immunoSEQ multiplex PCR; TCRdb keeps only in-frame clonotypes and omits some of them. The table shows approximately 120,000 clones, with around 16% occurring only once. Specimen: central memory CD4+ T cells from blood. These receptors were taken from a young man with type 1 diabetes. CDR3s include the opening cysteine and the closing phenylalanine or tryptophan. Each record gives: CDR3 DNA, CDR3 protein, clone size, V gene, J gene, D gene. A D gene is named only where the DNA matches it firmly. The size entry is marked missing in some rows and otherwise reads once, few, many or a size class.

DNA: TGTGCCAGCAGTGATTGGATGGACTATGGCTACACCTTC; CDR3: CASSDWMDYGYTF; size: few; V: TRBV6-1; J: TRBJ1-2; D: -
DNA: TGCAGCGGCCACGCTCGGACAGGGGCGAACACCGGGGAGCTGTTTTTT; CDR3: CSGHARTGANTGELFF; size: few; V: TRBV29-1; J: TRBJ2-2; D: TRBD1
DNA: TGTGCCAGCAGTCCGCCGGACAGTTATGGCTACACCTTC; CDR3: CASSPPDSYGYTF; size: few; V: TRBV27; J: TRBJ1-2; D: -
DNA: TGTGCCAGCAGCTTAGTAGACGAAAGGTCCCAGTACTTC; CDR3: CASSLVDERSQYF; size: -; V: TRBV7-2; J: TRBJ2-5; D: -
DNA: TGTGCCAGCAGCTTAGGTGGGGGGGAGAATTCACCCCTCCACTTT; CDR3: CASSLGGGENSPLHF; size: -; V: TRBV7-2; J: TRBJ1-6; D: -
DNA: TGTGCCAGCAGCGTCCATCAGGGCCAGCCCCAGCATTTT; CDR3: CASSVHQGQPQHF; size: -; V: TRBV2; J: TRBJ1-5; D: -
DNA: TGTGCCGGGTATACTAGCGGGAGGGGCACAGATACGCAGTATTTT; CDR3: CAGYTSGRGTDTQYF; size: -; V: TRBV30; J: TRBJ2-3; D: TRBD2
DNA: TGCAGCGTTGGGACAGGGGGCTACAATGAGCAGTTCTTC; CDR3: CSVGTGGYNEQFF; size: few; V: TRBV29-1; J: TRBJ2-1; D: TRBD1
DNA: TGTGCCAGCAGCCGGACACGGAGAAACACCATATATTTT; CDR3: CASSRTRRNTIYF; size: -; V: TRBV5-6; J: TRBJ1-3; D: -
DNA: TGTGCCAGCAGCTCCCGACCGGGCAGGGGGGAGACCCAGTACTTC; CDR3: CASSSRPGRGETQYF; size: few; V: TRBV7-2; J: TRBJ2-5; D: TRBD1
DNA: TGTGCCAGCAGATTAGGGGCAGGGCCGACGGTAGAGACCCAGTACTTC; CDR3: CASRLGAGPTVETQYF; size: -; V: TRBV27; J: TRBJ2-5; D: -
DNA: TGTGCCAGCAGCGTAGCGACTAGCGGGGGGCAGAATGAGCAGTTCTTC; CDR3: CASSVATSGGQNEQFF; size: -; V: TRBV9; J: TRBJ2-1; D: TRBD2
DNA: TGCGCCAGCAGCTTGGCCATACGACAGGGTCAGGAGACCCAGTACTTC; CDR3: CASSLAIRQGQETQYF; size: few; V: TRBV5-1; J: TRBJ2-5; D: TRBD1
DNA: TGTGCCTGGAGTGCCCAGCGGGGACTTGAGCAGTTCTTC; CDR3: CAWSAQRGLEQFF; size: few; V: TRBV30; J: TRBJ2-1; D: TRBD2
DNA: TGCGCCAGCAGCTCGGCCGGGACTAGGCAGCCTCAAGAGACCCAGTACTTC; CDR3: CASSSAGTRQPQETQYF; size: many; V: TRBV5-1; J: TRBJ2-5; D: TRBD2